One sample yielded the 32 T cell receptor beta chains listed below, sequenced in a study of cytomegalovirus exposure and HLA in healthy donors. Amplification used 60 Vbeta primers and 13 Jbeta primers. TCRdb keeps only in-frame clones here, not all; method: immunoSEQ multiplex PCR. The table lists more than 95,000 clones, about 74% of them singletons. The sample was PBMCs. The receptors were sampled from a young man in good health and CMV-seronegative.

V gene TRBV14 combines with J gene TRBJ1-1; 7 bases map to TRBD1. Germline CDR1 SGHDN, CDR2 FVKESK. The CDR3 totals 15 residues. J was trimmed by 0 bases and V by 4 bases; bases with no gene match: 5. The CDR3 region has the DNA TGTGCCAGCAGCCGGGCAGGGGGGATGAACACTGAAGCTTTCTTT. It is translated as CASSRAGGMNTEAFF.

V gene TRBV6-6 combines with J gene TRBJ2-1, with a weak D call TRBD2 (6 bases). Germline V lookup: CDR1 MNHNY, CDR2 SVGAGI (reference sequence). CDR3 length: 15 residues. V was trimmed by 7 bases and J by 2 bases, leaving 15 bases between them. In DNA, the CDR3 is TGTGCCAGCATAGGAGGGCAGGGTACCTACAATGAGCAGTTCTTC. As protein: CASIGGQGTYNEQFF.

V is TRBV7-2 and J is TRBJ2-7; D is unresolved. Germline CDR1 SGHTA, CDR2 FQGNSA. V dropped 2 bases and J dropped 0 bases, with 14 bases sitting between them. This CDR3 region has 16 residues. The CDR3 DNA sequence: TGTGCCAGCAGCTTATCGTCCACCGCGCCCTCCTACGAGCAGTACTTC. Protein product: CASSLSSTAPSYEQYF.

This chain joins TRBV19 and TRBJ2-5; possible D gene TRBD2, 6 bases. The last part of the DNA fits TRBJ2-7 better; the J call may be wrong. Per germline, CDR1 LNHDA and CDR2 SQIVND (reference sequence). The length of the CDR3 is 15 residues. CDR3 in amino acids: CASSSTGRGIYEQYF. The CDR3 DNA reads TGTGCCAGTTCTTCGACGGGTCGGGGGATCTACGAGCAGTACTTC.

The genes are TRBV5-1 and TRBJ1-2; 7 bases map to TRBD1. CDR1 is SGHRS, CDR2 YFSETQ, per germline. The CDR3 runs 15 residues. With V trimmed by 6 bases and J by 0 bases, 8 bases remained unmatched. CDR3 DNA: TGCGCCAGCAACCGGGACAGCAAGGCTAACTATGGCTACACCTTC. Amino acids: CASNRDSKANYGYTF.

The V gene is TRBV9, the J gene TRBJ1-3, with D possibly TRBD1 on 5 matching bases. Trimming took 0 bases from V and 4 from J, leaving 11 bases between them. Looked up from germline, CDR1 is SGDLS and CDR2 is YYNGEE. This CDR3 has 15 amino acids. The DNA of the CDR3 is TGTGCCAGCAGCGTAGCAGGGTTCGAAGGAAACACCATATATTTT. Its protein product is CASSVAGFEGNTIYF.

This clone was observed once. The chain couples TRBV6-5 to TRBJ1-5; 9 bases fit TRBD1. The CDR3 contains 13 residues. Germline trimming cut 2 bases from V and 11 bases from J; bases unmatched to any gene: 4. From germline, CDR1 is MNHEY and CDR2 SVGAGI. The CDR3: CASSYRTGEAQHF. For the CDR3, the DNA is TGTGCCAGCAGTTACAGGACAGGGGAAGCCCAGCATTTT.

The chain carries TRBV18 and TRBJ1-1, with 7 nucleotides matching TRBD1. V shed 3 bases and J 0 bases; nucleotides not matched to a gene: 7. The CDR3 totals 16 residues. Germline loops: CDR1 KGHSH, CDR2 LQKENI. CDR3 DNA: TGTGCCAGCTCACCTCTAACAGGGGCGATGAACACTGAAGCTTTCTTT. Its protein product is CASSPLTGAMNTEAFF.

V usage is TRBV10-3 and J usage is TRBJ1-2; D is perhaps TRBD1 (6 bases). The germline CDR1 and CDR2 sequences are ENHRY and SYGVKD. The V end lost 4 bases, the J end lost 3 bases, and 9 bases lay between the germline ends. The CDR3 sequence is 13 residues long. The chain's CDR3 is CAISGRQDYGYTF. The CDR3 coding sequence is TGTGCCATCAGTGGGCGACAGGACTATGGCTACACCTTC.

V and J are TRBV7-2 and TRBJ2-2; tentatively, D is TRBD1 (5 bases). Germline assignment: CDR1 SGHTA and CDR2 FQGNSA. V was trimmed by 5 bases and J by 6 bases, leaving 10 bases between them. CDR3 length equals 13 residues. CDR3 in DNA: TGTGCCAGCAGCGCCAGGGTCCCCGGGGAGCTGTTTTTT. Encoded protein: CASSARVPGELFF.

V and J are TRBV27 and TRBJ1-2, with no clear D. This CDR3 is 14 amino acids long. Germline V lookup: CDR1 MNHEY, CDR2 SMNVEV (reference sequence). V was shortened by 6 bases and J by 1 base, with 12 bases between the two germline ends. CDR3 bases: TGTGCCAGCAGACGATCCGGGGATAACTATGGCTACACCTTC. It translates to CASRRSGDNYGYTF.

This sequence joins TRBV18 and TRBJ1-1; 8 positions agree with TRBD1. CDR1 and CDR2 (germline): KGHSH, LQKENI. This CDR3 is built from 15 residues. V shed 2 bases and J 11 bases; nucleotides not matched to a gene: 13. The DNA of the CDR3 is TGTGCCAGCTCACCATACCGGGACAGGTCCAATGGGGCTTTCTTT. Its translation: CASSPYRDRSNGAFF.

The V gene is TRBV9, the J gene TRBJ2-1, with 9 positions matching TRBD2. J was trimmed by 6 bases and V by 0 bases; bases with no gene match: 7. The V gene's germline CDR1 is SGDLS and CDR2 YYNGEE. The CDR3 runs 16 residues. The CDR3 DNA sequence: TGTGCCAGCAGCGTAGGGGCTCTGGGACTAGCCAATGAGCAGTTCTTC. This sequence encodes CASSVGALGLANEQFF.

The CDR3 loop is CASSLRGGRSGAEAFF. CDR3 DNA: TGTGCCAGCAGCTTAAGAGGGGGCAGGAGTGGTGCTGAAGCTTTCTTT. This chain connects TRBV7-3 to TRBJ1-1; 7 bases are shared with TRBD1. Germline-derived CDR1 and CDR2 are SGHTA and FQGTGA. The V segment lost 1 base and the J segment 6 bases; nucleotides outside the gene matches: 11. The CDR3 covers 16 residues. The whole variable domain, remainder taken from reference TRBV7-3 and TRBJ1-1, is GAGVSQTPSNKVTEKGKYVELRCDPISGHTALYWYRQSLGQGPEFLIYFQGTGAADDSGLPNDRFFAVRPEGSVSTLKIQRTERGDSAVYLCASSLRGGRSGAEAFFGQGTRLTVV.

The genes are TRBV9 and TRBJ1-1; TRBD1 might be the D (5 bases). The CDR3 runs 13 residues. Trimming left V 3 bases short and J 3 bases short, with 9 bases between. CDR1 is SGDLS and CDR2 is YYNGEE in the germline V gene. CDR3: CASSATGYTEAFF. The CDR3 coding sequence is TGTGCCAGCAGCGCAACAGGTTACACTGAAGCTTTCTTT.

V is TRBV6-5 and J is TRBJ2-7; D possibly corresponds to TRBD2 (5 bases). The CDR3 loop spans 14 amino acids. Trimming removed 2 bases from V and 6 bases from J, with 14 bases in between. Germline lookup yields CDR1 MNHEY and CDR2 SVGAGI. In DNA form, the CDR3 reads TGTGCCAGCAGTTACAGAAACAGAGGGAGCGAGCAGTACTTC. Protein product: CASSYRNRGSEQYF.

The DNA of the CDR3 is TGTGCCAGCACACTTGGGCAGGCCTCCTACAATGAGCAGTTCTTC. The encoded protein is CASTLGQASYNEQFF. The rearrangement uses TRBV19 and TRBJ2-1; D unresolved. CDR1 LNHDA and CDR2 SQIVND come from the germline V gene (reference sequence). The V and J ends lost 9 bases and 0 bases respectively, with 15 bases between them. CDR3 size: 15 residues.

The chain combines TRBV7-9 with TRBJ1-4; 10 bases match TRBD1. V was pared by 5 bases and J by 3 bases, with 3 bases of the junction left unmatched. The CDR3 extends over 15 amino acids. Germline lookup yields CDR1 SEHNR and CDR2 FQNEAQ (reference sequence). The CDR3 is CASSLGQGANEKLFF. CDR3 in DNA: TGTGCCAGCAGCCTAGGACAGGGGGCTAATGAAAAACTGTTTTTT.

The chain uses TRBV6-5 and TRBJ2-1; 7 nucleotides align to TRBD2. V dropped 5 bases and J dropped 7; count of bases not matched to a gene: 11. Germline CDR1 reads MNHEY; CDR2 reads SVGAGI. This CDR3 has 15 residues. In nucleotides, the CDR3 is TGTGCCAGCAGTCTCGGACTAGTGGGGAAGAATGAGCAGTTCTTC. It specifies CASSLGLVGKNEQFF.

V gene TRBV5-1 combines with J gene TRBJ2-6; tentatively, D is TRBD1 (6 bases). V was trimmed by 6 bases and J by 0 bases, leaving 13 bases between them. The germline V gene encodes CDR1 SGHRS and CDR2 YFSETQ. This CDR3 spans 16 amino acids. In DNA, the CDR3 is TGCGCCAGCAACCCGGGACAAACCTCTGGGGCCAACGTCCTGACTTTC. It yields the protein CASNPGQTSGANVLTF.

J is TRBJ2-7 and V is TRBV13, with TRBD1 matching over 9 bases. V was clipped by 5 bases and J by 2 bases; unmatched bases: 7. Germline loops: CDR1 PRHDT, CDR2 FYEKMQ (reference sequence). There are 15 residues in the CDR3. CDR3 sequence: CASSPQGQGTYEQYF. The CDR3 DNA reads TGTGCCAGCAGCCCCCAGGGACAGGGCACCTACGAGCAGTACTTC.

The rearrangement links TRBV28 to TRBJ2-3; maybe TRBD1 (5 bases). Germline CDR1 reads MDHEN; CDR2 reads SYDVKM. The CDR3 covers 14 residues. The ends were cut back, 1 base at V and 8 bases at J, with 13 bases in the middle. In nucleotides, the CDR3 is TGTGCCAGCAGTTTATTCACAGACAGCCTTACGCAGTATTTT. Translation gives CASSLFTDSLTQYF.

This rearrangement joins TRBV14 to TRBJ2-1; D call uncertain. The CDR3 runs to 14 residues. CDR1 is SGHDN, CDR2 FVKESK, per germline. Trimming took off 0 bases at V and 7 bases at J, with 10 bases between the two ends. The CDR3 sequence: CASSQDRYGNEQFF. In DNA, the CDR3 is TGTGCCAGCAGCCAAGATCGGTACGGGAATGAGCAGTTCTTC.

The gene calls are TRBV28 and TRBJ2-4, with D perhaps TRBD2 (5 bases). The V gene lost 1 base and the J gene lost 6 bases, with 13 bases spanning the gap. The CDR3 contains 15 residues. Germline assignment: CDR1 MDHEN and CDR2 SYDVKM. CDR3 region: CASSLYGEWTNIQYF. The CDR3 DNA is TGTGCCAGCAGTTTATATGGGGAGTGGACAAACATTCAGTACTTC.

This clone was observed a few times. This chain connects TRBV25-1 to TRBJ1-2; no clear D. Germline V gives CDR1 MGHDK, CDR2 SYGVNS. V was pared by 1 base and J by 8 bases, with 14 bases between. This CDR3 spans 14 amino acids. CDR3 nucleotide sequence: TGTGCCAGCAGTGAATCTGGGAGTCTGGACGGCTACACCTTC. Residues: CASSESGSLDGYTF.

The CDR3 is CAWRSYSYEQYF. In nucleotides, the CDR3 is TGTGCCTGGAGGTCTTACTCCTACGAGCAGTACTTC. The chain employs TRBV30 and TRBJ2-7; D is ambiguous. Trimming shortened V by 3 bases and J by 0 bases, and 6 bases separated the two germline ends. Germline CDR1 GTSNPN, CDR2 SVGIG (reference sequence). This CDR3 region has 12 residues.

This chain uses TRBV10-1 with TRBJ2-5, with a possible D match to TRBD2 (6 bases). With 0 bases removed from V and 1 base from J, the gap between germline ends came to 9 bases. CDR1 and CDR2 (germline): WNHNN, SYGVQD (reference sequence). The CDR3 covers 15 residues. The CDR3 nucleotides read TGCGCCAGCAGTGAGTCTAGCGGTCCCCAAGAGACCCAGTACTTC. Protein: CASSESSGPQETQYF.

The gene calls are TRBV4-2 and TRBJ1-1; the D gene is possibly TRBD1 (5 bases). Trimming stripped 1 base from V and 1 base from J, with 7 bases between. The germline CDR1 and CDR2 sequences are LGHNA and YNFKEQ. CDR3 length: 14 residues. The DNA of the CDR3 is TGTGCCAGCAGCCAAGCCAGGGCGAACACTGAAGCTTTCTTT. Protein product: CASSQARANTEAFF.

The V call is TRBV11-3, the J call TRBJ2-3; perhaps TRBD2 as D (5 bases). The V end was cut by 1 base, the J end by 5 bases, with 10 bases between. Germline CDR1 is SGHNT and CDR2 is YENEEA. The CDR3 is 14 amino acids. CDR3 nucleotides: TGTGCCAGCAGCTTAGTACTAGGCGGAGATACGCAGTATTTT. Its protein product is CASSLVLGGDTQYF.

This chain links TRBV9 with TRBJ1-1, with a possible D match to TRBD1 (5 bases). The CDR3 spans 14 residues. The germline gives CDR1 SGDLS, CDR2 YYNGEE. Trimming removed 4 bases from V and 4 bases from J, with 14 bases in between. CDR3 in DNA: TGTGCCAGCAGCCGCGACTCAGGGCTCACTGAAGCTTTCTTT. Protein sequence: CASSRDSGLTEAFF.

The chain recombines TRBV9 with TRBJ2-3; 8 positions agree with TRBD1. J gave up 2 bases and V 3 bases, and 5 bases lay outside the gene matches. This CDR3 has 15 residues. The V gene's germline CDR1 is SGDLS and CDR2 YYNGEE. CDR3 sequence reads: CASSGWDRLTDTQYF. For the CDR3, the DNA is TGTGCCAGCAGCGGTTGGGACAGGCTCACAGATACGCAGTATTTT.

The CDR3 region is CASSPSPGQGIEQFF. The DNA of the CDR3 is TGTGCCAGCAGCCCTTCCCCGGGACAGGGGATTGAGCAGTTCTTC. The chain joins TRBV9 to TRBJ2-1; 10 nucleotides line up with TRBD1. This CDR3 is 15 amino acids long. The germline V gene has CDR1 SGDLS and CDR2 YYNGEE. The V and J ends lost 4 bases and 9 bases, in that order; junction bases with no gene match: 10.